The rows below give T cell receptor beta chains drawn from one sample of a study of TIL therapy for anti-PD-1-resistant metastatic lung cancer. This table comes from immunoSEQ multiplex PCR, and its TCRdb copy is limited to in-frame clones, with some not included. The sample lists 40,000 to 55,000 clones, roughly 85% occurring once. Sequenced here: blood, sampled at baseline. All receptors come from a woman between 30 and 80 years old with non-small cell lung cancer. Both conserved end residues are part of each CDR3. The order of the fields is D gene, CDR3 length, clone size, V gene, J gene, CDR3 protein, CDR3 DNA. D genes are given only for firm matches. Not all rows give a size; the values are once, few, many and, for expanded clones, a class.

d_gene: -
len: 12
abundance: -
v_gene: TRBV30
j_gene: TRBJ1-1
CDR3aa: CAWKGAGTEAFF
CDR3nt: TGTGCCTGGAAAGGAGCGGGCACTGAAGCTTTCTTT

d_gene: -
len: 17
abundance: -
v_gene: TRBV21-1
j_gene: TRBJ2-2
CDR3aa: CASSKDLGAANTGELFF
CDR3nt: TGTGCCAGCAGCAAAGATCTTGGGGCTGCGAACACCGGGGAGCTGTTTTTT

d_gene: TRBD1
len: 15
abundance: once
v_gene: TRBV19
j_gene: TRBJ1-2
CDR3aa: CASSTTGQSNYGYTF
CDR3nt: TGTGCCAGTAGCACCACGGGACAGTCTAACTATGGCTACACCTTC

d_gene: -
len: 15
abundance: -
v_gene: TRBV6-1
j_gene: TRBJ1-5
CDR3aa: CASSDTGLSNQPQHF
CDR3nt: TGTGCCAGCAGTGACACAGGGTTGAGCAATCAGCCCCAGCATTTT

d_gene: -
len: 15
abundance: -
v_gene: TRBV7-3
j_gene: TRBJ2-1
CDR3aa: CASSTNGGPMGEQFF
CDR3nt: TGTGCCAGCAGCACCAACGGCGGCCCGATGGGAGAGCAGTTCTTC

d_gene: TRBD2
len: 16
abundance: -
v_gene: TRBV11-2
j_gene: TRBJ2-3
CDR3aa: CASSFLTGTTTDTQYF
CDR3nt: TGTGCCAGCAGCTTCCTCACCGGGACTACAACAGATACGCAGTATTTT

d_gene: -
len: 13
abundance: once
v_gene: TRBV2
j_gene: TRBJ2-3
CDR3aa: CASLKGLTDTQYF
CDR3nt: TGTGCCAGCCTTAAAGGACTCACAGATACGCAGTATTTT

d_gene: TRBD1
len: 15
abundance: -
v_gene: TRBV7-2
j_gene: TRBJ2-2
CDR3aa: CASSLDRGQTGELFF
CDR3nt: TGTGCCAGCAGCCTAGACAGGGGGCAAACCGGGGAGCTGTTTTTT

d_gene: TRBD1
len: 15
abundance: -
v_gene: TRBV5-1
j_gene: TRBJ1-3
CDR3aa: CASSPTGLAGNTIYF
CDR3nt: TGCGCCAGCAGCCCGACAGGGTTGGCTGGAAACACCATATATTTT

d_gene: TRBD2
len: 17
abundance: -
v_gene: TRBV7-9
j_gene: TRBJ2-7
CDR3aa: CASSLLAARLAGDEQYF
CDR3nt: TGTGCCAGCAGCTTACTCGCCGCCCGGCTAGCGGGGGACGAGCAGTACTTC

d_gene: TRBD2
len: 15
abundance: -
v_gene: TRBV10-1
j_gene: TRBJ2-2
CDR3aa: CASTAGTTNTGELFF
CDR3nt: TGCGCCAGCACCGCTGGGACTACCAACACCGGGGAGCTGTTTTTT

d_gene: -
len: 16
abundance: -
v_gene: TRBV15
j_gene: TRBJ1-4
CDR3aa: CAAADHNREANEKLFF
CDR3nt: TGTGCCGCCGCAGACCACAACAGGGAGGCTAATGAAAAACTGTTTTTT

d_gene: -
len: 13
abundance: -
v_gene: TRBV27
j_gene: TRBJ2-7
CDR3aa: CASSLTVSYEQYF
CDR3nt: TGTGCCAGCAGTTTAACAGTCTCCTACGAGCAGTACTTC